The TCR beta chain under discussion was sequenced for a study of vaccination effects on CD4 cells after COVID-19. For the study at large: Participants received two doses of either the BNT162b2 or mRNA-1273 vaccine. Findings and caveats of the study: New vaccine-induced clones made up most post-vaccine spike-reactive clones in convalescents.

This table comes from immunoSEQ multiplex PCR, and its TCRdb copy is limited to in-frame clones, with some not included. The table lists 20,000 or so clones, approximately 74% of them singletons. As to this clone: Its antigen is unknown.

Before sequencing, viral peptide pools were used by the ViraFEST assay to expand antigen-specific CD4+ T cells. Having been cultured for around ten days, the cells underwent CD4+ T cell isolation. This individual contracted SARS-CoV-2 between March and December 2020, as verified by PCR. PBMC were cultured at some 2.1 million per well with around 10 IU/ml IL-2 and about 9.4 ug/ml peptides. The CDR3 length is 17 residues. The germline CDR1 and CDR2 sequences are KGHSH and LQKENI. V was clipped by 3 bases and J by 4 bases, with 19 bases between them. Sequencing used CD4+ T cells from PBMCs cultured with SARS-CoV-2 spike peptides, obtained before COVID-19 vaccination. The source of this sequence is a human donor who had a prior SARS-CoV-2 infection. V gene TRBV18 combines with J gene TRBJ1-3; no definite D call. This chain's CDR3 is CASSPFTGTQFGNTIYF. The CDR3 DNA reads TGTGCCAGCTCACCTTTTACCGGAACGCAGTTCGGAAACACCATATATTTT.